The 19 T cell receptor beta chains listed next were all sequenced from one sample in a study of T cell responses to AZD1222 COVID-19 vaccine. Sequencing used immunoSEQ multiplex PCR; TCRdb keeps in-frame clones, though not all of them. The table shows more than 150,000 clones, with approximately 87% occurring only once. The sample in question was peripheral blood, obtained 28 days after the second AZD1222 dose. The receptor source for this set is an adult who received the AZD1222 COVID-19 vaccine.

The V and J genes are TRBV15 and TRBJ2-1, with D unresolved. CDR3 length: 15 residues. The germline gives CDR1 LNHNV, CDR2 YYDKDF (reference sequence). The ends were cut back, 0 bases at V and 0 bases at J, with 6 bases in the middle. This CDR3 reads CATSRDWSSYNEQFF. The CDR3 DNA reads as TGTGCCACCAGCAGAGACTGGAGCTCCTACAATGAGCAGTTCTTC.

This CDR3 is CASSYKKGYGSYEQYF. The CDR3 nucleotides are TGTGCCAGCAGTTACAAAAAAGGGTACGGGTCCTACGAGCAGTACTTC. The chain is built from TRBV6-2 or TRBV6-3 and TRBJ2-7; D is uncertain. This CDR3 is built from 16 residues. Trimming stripped 2 bases from V and 1 base from J, with 15 bases between. Per the germline V gene, CDR1 is MNHEY and CDR2 is SVGEGT.

The J gene is TRBJ2-5, the V gene TRBV3-1 (or the pseudogene TRBV3-2); TRBD1 agrees at 10 bases. CDR3 length: 15 residues. V shed 1 base and J 5 bases; nucleotides not matched to a gene: 4. CDR1 LGHDT and CDR2 YNNKEL come from the germline V gene (reference sequence). Here the CDR3 reads CASSQGTGGRETQYF. In DNA, the CDR3 is TGTGCCAGCAGCCAAGGGACAGGGGGTCGGGAGACCCAGTACTTC.

The chain couples TRBV20-1 to TRBJ2-7, with TRBD1 identical over 7 bases. After removal of 3 bases from V and 5 bases from J, the junction contained 7 bases not matched to a gene. Germline V gives CDR1 DFQATT, CDR2 SNEGSKA (reference sequence). The CDR3 runs to 13 residues. The CDR3 bases are TGCAGTGCTAGTGTAGGGGGCGGCGACGAGCAGTACTTC. Translated: CSASVGGGDEQYF.

The gene calls are TRBV28 and TRBJ1-2, with D hard to call. Deletions cut 6 bases from V and 8 bases from J, with 19 bases between. In germline, CDR1 is MDHEN, CDR2 SYDVKM. The CDR3 runs to 14 residues. The CDR3 sequence: CASSRKLTLGGYTF. CDR3 DNA sequence: TGTGCCAGCAGCCGAAAGTTGACATTAGGAGGCTACACCTTC.

The chain couples TRBV6-2 or TRBV6-3 to TRBJ2-1; tentatively, D is TRBD1 or TRBD2 (5 bases each). Per the germline V gene, CDR1 is MNHEY and CDR2 is SVGEGT. Trimming removed 3 bases at V and 8 bases at J, with 14 bases between. This CDR3 is 14 amino acids long. The CDR3 here is CASSYLLAGYEQFF. CDR3 coding DNA: TGTGCCAGCAGTTATCTTCTAGCAGGGTATGAGCAGTTCTTC.

This chain uses TRBV19 with TRBJ1-5, with D maybe TRBD1 (5 bases). The CDR3 spans 14 residues. Trimming removed 10 bases from V and 2 bases from J, with 15 bases in between. CDR1 LNHDA and CDR2 SQIVND come from the germline V gene (reference sequence). This CDR3 is CATSEGRGNQPQHF. The DNA for the CDR3 is TGTGCCACCTCCGAGGGACGTGGCAATCAGCCCCAGCATTTT. The variable domain in full, with the rest retrieved from reference TRBV19 and TRBJ1-5, is DGGITQSPKYLFRKEGQNVTLSCEQNLNHDAMYWYRQDPGQGLRLIYYSQIVNDFQKGDIAEGYSVSREKKESFPLTVTSAQKNPTAFYLCATSEGRGNQPQHFGDGTRLSIL.

The rearrangement joins TRBV10-2 to TRBJ1-2; no clear D gene. Per the germline V gene, CDR1 is WSHSY and CDR2 is SAAADI. V was clipped by 2 bases and J by 5 bases, with 3 bases between them. This CDR3 has 11 amino acids. DNA for the CDR3: TGCGCCAGCAGTGAGGAGTATGGCTACACCTTC. Translation gives CASSEEYGYTF.

This clone came up a few times. The rearrangement joins TRBV2 to TRBJ1-5, with D possibly being TRBD1 (6 bases). The CDR3 contains 15 residues. The germline CDR1 and CDR2 sequences are SNHLY and FYNNEI. Trimming cost V 6 bases and J 6 bases, with 18 bases left between them. The CDR3 sequence is CASRLTGTWGQPQHF. As DNA, the CDR3 is TGTGCCAGCAGGCTCACAGGGACCTGGGGTCAGCCCCAGCATTTT.

This clone was counted once. The sample has other DNA sequences that encode this CDR3 too. This chain joins TRBV28 and TRBJ1-5; D gene ambiguous. Trimming removed 1 base at V and 3 bases at J, with 7 bases between. Germline assignment: CDR1 MDHEN and CDR2 SYDVKM. The CDR3 is made up of 14 amino acids. This CDR3 is CASSLSQFNQPQHF. CDR3 in DNA: TGTGCCAGCAGTTTATCACAGTTCAATCAGCCCCAGCATTTT.

V gene TRBV28 combines with J gene TRBJ2-1; 11 bases match TRBD1. V was clipped by 8 bases and J by 7 bases; unmatched bases: 4. Germline V gene lookup returns CDR1 MDHEN and CDR2 SYDVKM. The length of the CDR3 is 13 residues. The CDR3 region is CASGQGALNEQFF. In nucleotides, the CDR3 is TGTGCCAGCGGACAGGGGGCCTTAAATGAGCAGTTCTTC.

In this sample, this clone turned up once. V usage is TRBV11-2 and J usage is TRBJ2-7, with D possibly TRBD1 on 6 matching bases. V lost 4 bases, J lost 6 bases, and 10 bases lay in between. The CDR3 covers 12 residues. The V gene's germline CDR1 is SGHAT and CDR2 FQNNGV. CDR3 coding DNA: TGTGCCAGCAGCTCGGACAGTTTCGAGCAGTACTTC. Protein sequence: CASSSDSFEQYF.

The chain couples TRBV18 to TRBJ2-7; TRBD1 matches 7 bases. With V trimmed by 3 bases and J by 3 bases, 8 bases remained unmatched. Germline-derived CDR1 and CDR2 are KGHSH and LQKENI. The CDR3 has 15 amino acids. DNA for the CDR3: TGTGCCAGCTCACCCTACCGGGACAGACTCTACGAGCAGTACTTC. This encodes CASSPYRDRLYEQYF.

The chain combines TRBV7-8 with TRBJ2-3; 12 bases fit TRBD2. Losses at the gene ends were 5 bases for V and 4 bases for J; bases not matched to a gene: 13. Looked up from germline, CDR1 is SGHVS and CDR2 is FQNEAQ. This CDR3 region has 18 residues. CDR3 amino acids: CASSSGLAGSGWADTQYF. The CDR3 DNA follows: TGTGCCAGCAGCAGCGGACTAGCGGGATCCGGATGGGCAGATACGCAGTATTTT.

The chain carries TRBV28 and TRBJ1-2, with D maybe TRBD1 (6 bases). This CDR3 spans 17 amino acids. V was cut by 7 bases and J by 5 bases, with 26 bases left in between. CDR1 is MDHEN, CDR2 SYDVKM, per germline. CDR3 DNA: TGTGCCAGCAATAAAAGAGTGGCGGGACAAGGGAGGTATGGCTACACCTTC. Its translation is CASNKRVAGQGRYGYTF.

The V call is TRBV28, the J call TRBJ1-2; D might be TRBD1 (6 bases). The germline V and J ends were trimmed by 6 bases and 4 bases, with 15 bases remaining between them. The length of the CDR3 is 14 residues. From germline, CDR1 is MDHEN and CDR2 SYDVKM. Here the CDR3 DNA reads TGTGCCAGCAGCCCGAACAGGGATACCTATGGCTACACCTTC. It translates to CASSPNRDTYGYTF.

V is TRBV4-2 and J is TRBJ2-3; no definite D call. The CDR3 totals 12 residues. Germline-derived CDR1 and CDR2 are LGHNA and YNFKEQ. Trimming took off 2 bases at V and 4 bases at J, with 4 bases between the two ends. The CDR3 DNA follows: TGTGCCAGCAGCCAATCTTCAGATACGCAGTATTTT. Residues: CASSQSSDTQYF.

The chain couples TRBV2 to TRBJ2-1, with D maybe TRBD2 (7 bases). Germline CDR1 reads SNHLY; CDR2 reads FYNNEI. Trimming pared 7 bases from V and 8 bases from J, leaving 21 bases between. The CDR3 extends over 15 amino acids. CDR3 nucleotides: TGTGCCAGCAAAAGTCAGGGGAGGGCGAGGGATGAGCAGTTCTTC. Translation gives CASKSQGRARDEQFF.

The chain links TRBV5-5 to TRBJ2-7, with 9 bases that match TRBD1. The germline gives CDR1 SGHKS, CDR2 YYEKEE (reference sequence). J was trimmed by 2 bases and V by 4 bases; bases with no gene match: 16. The CDR3 is made up of 18 amino acids. CDR3 DNA: TGTGCCAGCAGCCCCAAAAATCGGGACAGGGTTCTAACCTACGAGCAGTACTTC. It translates to CASSPKNRDRVLTYEQYF.